The sequence of this T cell receptor (beta chain) was determined in a study of T-cell memory formation after mild COVID-19. Study-wide points: SARS-CoV-2 specificity of second-wave clones peaking day 37 was unconfirmed. Contracting clones from day 15 to 85 showed balanced CD4/CD8; later expanders favored CD4+. Clones which contracted sat mainly in CM and EM if CD4+, and in EMRA if CD8+.

This clonotype was picked up a small number of times. Its target is not known. Trimming cost V 3 bases and J 0 bases, with 13 bases left between them. Germline assignment: CDR1 MGHRA and CDR2 YSYEKL. This CDR3 comprises 16 residues. Constant-segment primers were used for 5'RACE, and the resulting TCR alpha and TCR beta cDNA libraries carried sample barcodes and UMIs. TCRdb reanalysed the 5' RACE reads using MiXCR and keeps one entry per CDR3 protein. The table shows around 420,000 distinct CDR3 sequences, with around 24% occurring only once. The chain combines TRBV4-1 with TRBJ2-3; tentative D call: TRBD2 (5 bases). The sequence was collected from an adult woman who had mild COVID-19 (a few samples of this study predate the infection). Cell type and time point are not known. Sequencing used PBMCs or a T cell subset sorted from them (not recorded which). The DNA of the CDR3 is TGCGCCAGCAGCCACCATGACGGGGATAGCACAGATACGCAGTATTTT. This translates into CASSHHDGDSTDTQYF.